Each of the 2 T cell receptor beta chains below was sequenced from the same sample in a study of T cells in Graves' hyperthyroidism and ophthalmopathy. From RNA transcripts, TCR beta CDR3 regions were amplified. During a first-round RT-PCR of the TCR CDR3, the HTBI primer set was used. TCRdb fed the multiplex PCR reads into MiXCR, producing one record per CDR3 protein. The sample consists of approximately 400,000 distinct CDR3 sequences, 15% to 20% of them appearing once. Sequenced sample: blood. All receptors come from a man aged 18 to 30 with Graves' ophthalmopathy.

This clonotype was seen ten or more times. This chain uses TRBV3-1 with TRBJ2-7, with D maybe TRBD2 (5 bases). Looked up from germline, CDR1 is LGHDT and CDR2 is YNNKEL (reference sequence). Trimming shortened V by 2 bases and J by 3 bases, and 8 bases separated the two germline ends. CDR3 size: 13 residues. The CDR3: CASSQPGFYEQYF. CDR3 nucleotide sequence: TGTGCCAGCAGCCAACCGGGGTTCTACGAGCAGTACTTC.

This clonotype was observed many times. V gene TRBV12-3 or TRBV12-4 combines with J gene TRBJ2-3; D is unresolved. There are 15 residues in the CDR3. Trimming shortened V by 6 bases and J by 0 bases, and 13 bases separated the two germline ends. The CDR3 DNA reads TGTGCCAGCAGCCTCCTGGGTTCGAGCACAGATACGCAGTATTTT. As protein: CASSLLGSSTDTQYF.